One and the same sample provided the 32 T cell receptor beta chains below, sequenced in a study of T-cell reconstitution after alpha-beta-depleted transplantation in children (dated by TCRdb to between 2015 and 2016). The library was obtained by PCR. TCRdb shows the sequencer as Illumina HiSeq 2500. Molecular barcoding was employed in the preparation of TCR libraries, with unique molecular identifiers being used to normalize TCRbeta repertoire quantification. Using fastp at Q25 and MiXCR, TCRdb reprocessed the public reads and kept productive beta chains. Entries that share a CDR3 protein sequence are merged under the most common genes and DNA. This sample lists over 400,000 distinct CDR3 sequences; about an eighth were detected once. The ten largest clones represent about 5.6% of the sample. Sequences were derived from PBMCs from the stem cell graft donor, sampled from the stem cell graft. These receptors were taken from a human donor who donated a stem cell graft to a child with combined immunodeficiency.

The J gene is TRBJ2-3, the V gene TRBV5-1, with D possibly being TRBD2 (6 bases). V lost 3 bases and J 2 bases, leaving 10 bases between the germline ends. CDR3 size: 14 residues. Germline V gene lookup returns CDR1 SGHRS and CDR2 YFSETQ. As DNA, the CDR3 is TGCGCCAGCAGCTGGGACTCCAACACAGATACGCAGTATTTT. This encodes CASSWDSNTDTQYF. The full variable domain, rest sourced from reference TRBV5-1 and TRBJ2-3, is KAGVTQTPRYLIKTRGQQVTLSCSPISGHRSVSWYQQTPGQGLQFLFEYFSETQRNKGNFPGRFSGRQFSNSRSEMNVSTLELGDSALYLCASSWDSNTDTQYFGPGTRLTVL.

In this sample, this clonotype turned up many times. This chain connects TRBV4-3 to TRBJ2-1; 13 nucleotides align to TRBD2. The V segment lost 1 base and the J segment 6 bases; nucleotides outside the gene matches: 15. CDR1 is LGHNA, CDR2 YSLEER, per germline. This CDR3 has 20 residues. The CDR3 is CASSQGRYGTSGKKGNEQFF. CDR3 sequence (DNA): TGCGCCAGCAGCCAAGGCCGATACGGGACTAGCGGGAAAAAGGGCAATGAGCAGTTCTTC.

The CDR3 protein is CSARQGTQYNEQFF. CDR3 coding DNA: TGCAGTGCTAGGCAGGGAACCCAATATAATGAGCAGTTCTTC. The rearrangement joins TRBV20-1 to TRBJ2-1; D is possibly TRBD1 (5 bases). Germline V CDR1 and CDR2: DFQATT, SNEGSKA (reference sequence). V dropped 3 bases and J dropped 7 bases, with 16 bases sitting between them. This CDR3 region has 14 residues.

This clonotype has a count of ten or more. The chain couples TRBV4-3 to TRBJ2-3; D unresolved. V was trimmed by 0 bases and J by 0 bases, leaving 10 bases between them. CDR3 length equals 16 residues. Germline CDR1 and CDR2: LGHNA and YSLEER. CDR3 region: CASSQDDGGSTDTQYF. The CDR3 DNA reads TGCGCCAGCAGCCAAGATGACGGCGGTAGCACAGATACGCAGTATTTT.

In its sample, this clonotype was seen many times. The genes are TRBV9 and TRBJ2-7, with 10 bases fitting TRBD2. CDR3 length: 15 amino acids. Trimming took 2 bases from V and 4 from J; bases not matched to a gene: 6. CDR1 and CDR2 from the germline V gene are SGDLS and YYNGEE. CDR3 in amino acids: CASSVSSGGAYEQYF. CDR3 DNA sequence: TGTGCCAGCAGCGTTTCTAGCGGGGGAGCATACGAGCAGTACTTC.

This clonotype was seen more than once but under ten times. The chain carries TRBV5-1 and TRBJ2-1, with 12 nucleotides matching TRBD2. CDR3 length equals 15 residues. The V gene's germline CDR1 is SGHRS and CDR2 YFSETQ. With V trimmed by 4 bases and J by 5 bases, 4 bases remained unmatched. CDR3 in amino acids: CASSILAGGDNEQFF. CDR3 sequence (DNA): TGCGCCAGCAGCATACTAGCGGGGGGCGACAATGAGCAGTTCTTC.

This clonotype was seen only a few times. CDR3 protein: CSAPGRSNYGYTF. The CDR3 DNA follows: TGCAGTGCCCCGGGACGGTCAAACTATGGCTACACCTTC. The V call is TRBV20-1, the J call TRBJ1-2; maybe TRBD1 (5 bases). Per the germline V gene, CDR1 is DFQATT and CDR2 is SNEGSKA (reference sequence). The CDR3 runs to 13 residues. With 6 bases removed from V and 2 bases from J, the gap between germline ends came to 13 bases.

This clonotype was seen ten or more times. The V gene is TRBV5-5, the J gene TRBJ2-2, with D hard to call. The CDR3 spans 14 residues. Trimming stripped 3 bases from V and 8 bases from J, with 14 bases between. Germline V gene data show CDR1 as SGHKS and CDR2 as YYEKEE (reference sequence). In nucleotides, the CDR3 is TGTGCCAGCAGCTCGGCGACTGCATCGGGGGAGCTGTTTTTT. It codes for CASSSATASGELFF.

CDR3 DNA: TGTGCCAGCAGTTCCGCCAATGGGGTCCAGCCCCAGCATTTT. It specifies CASSSANGVQPQHF. This chain connects TRBV12-3 or TRBV12-4 to TRBJ1-5; D remains unclear. V was clipped by 4 bases and J by 7 bases, with 14 bases between them. The CDR3 is 14 residues long.

This chain's CDR3 is CASRGISGANVLTF. Written as DNA, the CDR3 is TGTGCCAGCAGGGGAATCTCTGGGGCCAACGTCCTGACTTTC. The chain couples TRBV28 to TRBJ2-6; D uncertain. Germline V gene data show CDR1 as MDHEN and CDR2 as SYDVKM. Trimming left V 6 bases short and J 0 bases short, with 6 bases between. CDR3 length: 14 residues. The full variable domain, in which reference TRBV28 and TRBJ2-6 provide the parts outside the CDR3, is DVKVTQSSRYLVKRTGEKVFLECVQDMDHENMFWYRQDPGLGLRLIYFSYDVKMKEKGDIPEGYSVSREKKERFSLILESASTNQTSMYLCASRGISGANVLTFGAGSRLTVL.

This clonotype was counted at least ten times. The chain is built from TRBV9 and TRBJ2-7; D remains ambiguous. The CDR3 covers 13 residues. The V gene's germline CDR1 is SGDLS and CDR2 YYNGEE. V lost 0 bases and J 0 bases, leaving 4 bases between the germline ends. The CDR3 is CASSVGNSYEQYF. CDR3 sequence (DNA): TGTGCCAGCAGCGTAGGCAACTCCTACGAGCAGTACTTC.

The CDR3 here is CSARGVAGDHEQYF. DNA for the CDR3: TGCAGTGCTAGAGGAGTGGCAGGGGACCACGAGCAGTACTTC. The chain employs TRBV20-1 and TRBJ2-7, with D perhaps TRBD1 (6 bases). V was clipped by 1 base and J by 5 bases, with 15 bases between them. The germline gives CDR1 DFQATT, CDR2 SNEGSKA (reference sequence). CDR3 length: 14 residues.

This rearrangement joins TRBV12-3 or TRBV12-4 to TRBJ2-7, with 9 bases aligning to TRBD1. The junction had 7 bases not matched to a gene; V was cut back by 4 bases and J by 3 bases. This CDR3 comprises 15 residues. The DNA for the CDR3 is TGTGCCAGCAGTTCCCGGGACAGGGCGTACTACGAGCAGTACTTC. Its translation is CASSSRDRAYYEQYF.

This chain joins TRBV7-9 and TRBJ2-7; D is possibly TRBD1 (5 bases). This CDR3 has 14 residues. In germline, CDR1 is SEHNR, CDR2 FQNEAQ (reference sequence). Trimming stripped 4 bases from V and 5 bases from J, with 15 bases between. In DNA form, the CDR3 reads TGTGCCAGCAGCTATAACAGGATTTCGCACGAGCAGTACTTC. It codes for CASSYNRISHEQYF.

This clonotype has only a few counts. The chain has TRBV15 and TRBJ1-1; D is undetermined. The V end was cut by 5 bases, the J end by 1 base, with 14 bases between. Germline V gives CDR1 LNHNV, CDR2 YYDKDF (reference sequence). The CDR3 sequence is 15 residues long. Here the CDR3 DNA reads TGTGCCACCAGCCCCCCCTCGGGCAGGAACACTGAAGCTTTCTTT. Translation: CATSPPSGRNTEAFF.

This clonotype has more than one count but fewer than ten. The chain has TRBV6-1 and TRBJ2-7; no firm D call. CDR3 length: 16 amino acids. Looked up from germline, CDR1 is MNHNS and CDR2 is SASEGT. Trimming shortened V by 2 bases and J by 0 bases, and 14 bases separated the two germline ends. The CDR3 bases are TGTGCCAGCAGTGAAATTAGAAGCCGTAGCTCCTACGAGCAGTACTTC. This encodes CASSEIRSRSSYEQYF.

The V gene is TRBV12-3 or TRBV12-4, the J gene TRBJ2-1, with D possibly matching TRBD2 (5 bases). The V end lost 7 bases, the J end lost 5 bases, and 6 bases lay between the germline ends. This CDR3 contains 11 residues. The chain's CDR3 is CASMGDNEQFF. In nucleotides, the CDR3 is TGTGCCAGCATGGGAGACAATGAGCAGTTCTTC.

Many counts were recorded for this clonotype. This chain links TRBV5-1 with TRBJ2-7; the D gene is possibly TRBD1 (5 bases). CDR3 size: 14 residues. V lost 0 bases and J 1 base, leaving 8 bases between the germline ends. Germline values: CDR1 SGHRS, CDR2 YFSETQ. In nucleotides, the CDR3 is TGCGCCAGCAGCTTGGACAGGAGATCCTACGAGCAGTACTTC. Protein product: CASSLDRRSYEQYF.

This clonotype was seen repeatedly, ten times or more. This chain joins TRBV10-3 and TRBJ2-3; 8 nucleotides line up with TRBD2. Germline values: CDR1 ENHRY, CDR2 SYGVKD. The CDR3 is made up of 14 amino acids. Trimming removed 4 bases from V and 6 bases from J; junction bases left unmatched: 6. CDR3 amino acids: CAISGGLAQDTQYF. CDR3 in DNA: TGTGCCATCAGTGGCGGACTAGCACAGGATACGCAGTATTTT.

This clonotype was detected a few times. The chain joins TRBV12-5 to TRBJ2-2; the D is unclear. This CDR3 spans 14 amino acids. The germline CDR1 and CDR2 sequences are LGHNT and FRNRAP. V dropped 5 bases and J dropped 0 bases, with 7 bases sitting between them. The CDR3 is CASGPKTNTGELFF. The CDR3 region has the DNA TGTGCTAGTGGTCCAAAAACGAACACCGGGGAGCTGTTTTTT.

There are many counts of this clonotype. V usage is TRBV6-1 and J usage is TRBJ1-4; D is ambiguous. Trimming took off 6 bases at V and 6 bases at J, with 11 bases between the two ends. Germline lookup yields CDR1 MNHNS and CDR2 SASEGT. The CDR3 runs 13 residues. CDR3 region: CASRRAGDEKLFF. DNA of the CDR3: TGTGCCAGCAGACGGGCAGGCGATGAAAAACTGTTTTTT.

This chain's CDR3 is CASSLAPHLRVYNEQFF. The DNA for the CDR3 is TGTGCCAGCAGTTTAGCGCCTCACCTGCGAGTATACAATGAGCAGTTCTTC. The chain employs TRBV12-3 or TRBV12-4 and TRBJ2-1, with D unresolved. The CDR3 contains 17 residues. Trimming removed 0 bases at V and 4 bases at J, with 16 bases between.

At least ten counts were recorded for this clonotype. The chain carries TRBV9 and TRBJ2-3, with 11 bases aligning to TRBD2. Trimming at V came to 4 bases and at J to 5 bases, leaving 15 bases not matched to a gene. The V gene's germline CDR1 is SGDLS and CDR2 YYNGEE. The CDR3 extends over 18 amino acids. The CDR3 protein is CASSRDLPSGGLGDTQYF. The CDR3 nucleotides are TGTGCCAGCAGCCGTGACTTGCCTAGCGGGGGGCTAGGAGATACGCAGTATTTT.

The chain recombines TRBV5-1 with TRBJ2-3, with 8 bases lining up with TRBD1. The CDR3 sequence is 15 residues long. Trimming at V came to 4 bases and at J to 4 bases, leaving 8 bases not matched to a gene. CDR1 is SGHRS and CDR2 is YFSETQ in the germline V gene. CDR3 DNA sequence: TGCGCCAGCAGCACCGACAGGGGAGCTCCAGATACGCAGTATTTT. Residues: CASSTDRGAPDTQYF.

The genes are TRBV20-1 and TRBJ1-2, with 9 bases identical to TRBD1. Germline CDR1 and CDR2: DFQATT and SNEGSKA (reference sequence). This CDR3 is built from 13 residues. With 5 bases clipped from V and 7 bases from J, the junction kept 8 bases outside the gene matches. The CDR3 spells CSAPDRGSFGYTF. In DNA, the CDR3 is TGCAGTGCTCCGGACAGGGGTAGTTTTGGCTACACCTTC.

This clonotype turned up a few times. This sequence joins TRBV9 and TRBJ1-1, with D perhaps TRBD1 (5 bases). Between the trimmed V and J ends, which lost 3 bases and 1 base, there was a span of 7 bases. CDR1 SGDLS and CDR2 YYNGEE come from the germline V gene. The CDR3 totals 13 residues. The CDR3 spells CASSARGNTEAFF. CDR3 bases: TGTGCCAGCAGCGCGAGGGGGAACACTGAAGCTTTCTTT.

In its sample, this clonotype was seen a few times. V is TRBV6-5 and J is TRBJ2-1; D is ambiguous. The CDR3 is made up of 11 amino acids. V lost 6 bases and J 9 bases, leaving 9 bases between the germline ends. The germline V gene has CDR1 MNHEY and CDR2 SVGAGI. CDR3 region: CASSRKSEQFF. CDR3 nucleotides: TGTGCCAGCAGCCGCAAATCTGAGCAGTTCTTC.

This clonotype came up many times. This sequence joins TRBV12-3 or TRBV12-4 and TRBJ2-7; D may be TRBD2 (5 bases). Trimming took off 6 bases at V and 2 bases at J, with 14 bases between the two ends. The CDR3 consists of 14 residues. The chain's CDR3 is CASSDIATPYEQYF. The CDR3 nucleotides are TGTGCCAGCAGCGATATAGCGACACCCTACGAGCAGTACTTC.

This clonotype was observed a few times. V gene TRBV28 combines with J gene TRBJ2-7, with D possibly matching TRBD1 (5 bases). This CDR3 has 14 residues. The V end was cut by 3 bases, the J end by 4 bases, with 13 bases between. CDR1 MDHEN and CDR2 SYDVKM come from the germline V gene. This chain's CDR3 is CASSFQGYSYEQYF. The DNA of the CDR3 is TGTGCCAGCAGTTTCCAGGGTTACTCTTACGAGCAGTACTTC.

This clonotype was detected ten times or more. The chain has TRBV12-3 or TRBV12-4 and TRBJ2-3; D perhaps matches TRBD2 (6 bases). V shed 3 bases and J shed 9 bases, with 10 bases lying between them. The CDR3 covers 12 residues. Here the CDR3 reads CASSFRDSTQYF. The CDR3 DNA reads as TGTGCCAGCAGTTTCCGGGACTCGACGCAGTATTTT.

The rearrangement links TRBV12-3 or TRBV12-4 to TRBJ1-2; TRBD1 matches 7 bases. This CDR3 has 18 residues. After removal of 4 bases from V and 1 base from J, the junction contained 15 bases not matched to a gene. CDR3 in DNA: TGTGCCAGCAGTTGGGATAGACAGGGCATTTCCCTTAACTATGGCTACACCTTC. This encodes CASSWDRQGISLNYGYTF.

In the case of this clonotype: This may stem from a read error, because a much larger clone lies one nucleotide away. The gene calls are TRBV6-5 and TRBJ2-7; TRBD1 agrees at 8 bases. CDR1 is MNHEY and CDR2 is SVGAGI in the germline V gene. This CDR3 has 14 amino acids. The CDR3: CANSYRQGAYEQYF. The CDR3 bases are TGTGCCAACAGTTACAGGCAGGGGGCATACGAGCAGTACTTC.